This TCR beta chain emerged from a study of identifying expanded T cells in peripheral blood. Collection occurred without any documented infections or immune events in donors. Study-wide results and limits: Over about two and four weeks, about 15 and 19 clones changed, versus 1.2 between replicates. Variance in clone template counts between approximately two-week samples significantly increased with total template count across all healthy donors.

This clone turned up a few times. Its antigen is unidentified. Produced via immunoSEQ multiplex PCR; TCRdb's table is partial and in-frame only. The sample has 75,000 to 95,000 clones; 89% are singletons. The CDR3 totals 14 residues. CDR1 and CDR2 (germline): ENHRY, SYGVKD. Deletions cut 10 bases from V and 5 bases from J, with 17 bases between. Sequencing was performed on blood. The TCR originated in a person aged 18-70 years in good health. The gene calls are TRBV10-3 and TRBJ1-4; possible D gene TRBD1, 5 bases. CDR3 region: CATRRDGGNEKLFF. In nucleotides, the CDR3 is TGTGCCACGAGGAGGGACGGGGGAAATGAAAAACTGTTTTTT.